Listed below are T cell receptor beta chains from one sample, sequenced in a study of blood T cell repertoires in COVID-19. Assay used: immunoSEQ multiplex PCR; TCRdb lists only in-frame clones, some missing. The sample lists nearly 50,000 clones; more than 70% were seen once. Material: peripheral blood. The origin of the receptors is a woman aged 60-75 years with acute or convalescent COVID-19. The CDR3 runs from the conserved cysteine through the conserved F or W. The size field is filled for only some rows; it gives once, few, many or a size class.

V	J	size	CDR3
TRBV10-3	TRBJ2-3	.	CATKPRDSAADTQYF
TRBV24-1	TRBJ2-2	once	CATSDPGQGETGELFF
TRBV2	TRBJ1-5	.	CASRGTGGLYSNQPQHF
TRBV14	TRBJ2-1	.	CASSQANSYNEQFF
TRBV7-3	TRBJ1-1	.	CASSLNRMNTEAFF
TRBV6-6	TRBJ1-3	.	CASSQYGGTLTSGNTIYF
TRBV6-5	TRBJ2-1	.	CASSSLAGGTYNEQFF
TRBV24-1	TRBJ1-1	few	CATSERGGTEAFF
TRBV19	TRBJ1-2	.	CASSIPRDRDSNYGYTF
TRBV6-5	TRBJ2-7	.	CASSYRASGRAYEQYF
TRBV7-8	TRBJ2-3	.	CASSLRGGGSGDTQYF
TRBV19	TRBJ1-2	.	CASSIATGPYGYTF
TRBV7-9	TRBJ1-4	.	CASSLGTGRENEKLFF
TRBV19	TRBJ2-2	.	CASTGLAGVTGELFF
TRBV11-3	TRBJ1-1	.	CASSLGQGRNTEAFF
TRBV7-3	TRBJ1-2	.	CASSLWRGRGTGTHNYGYTF
TRBV19	TRBJ2-2	.	CASSSRDRVTGELFF
TRBV7-9	TRBJ1-6	.	CASSQRWTGDNSPLHF